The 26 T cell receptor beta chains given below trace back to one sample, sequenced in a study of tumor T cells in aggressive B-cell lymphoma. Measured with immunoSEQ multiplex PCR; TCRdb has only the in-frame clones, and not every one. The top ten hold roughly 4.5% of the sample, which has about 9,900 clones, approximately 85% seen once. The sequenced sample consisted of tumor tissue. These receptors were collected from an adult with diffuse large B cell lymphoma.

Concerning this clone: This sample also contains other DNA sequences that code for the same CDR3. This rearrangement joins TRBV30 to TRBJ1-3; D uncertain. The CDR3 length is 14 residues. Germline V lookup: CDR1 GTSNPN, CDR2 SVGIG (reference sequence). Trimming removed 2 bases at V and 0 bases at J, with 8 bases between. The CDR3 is CAWSREGSGNTIYF. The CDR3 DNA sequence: TGTGCCTGGAGTAGGGAGGGCTCTGGAAACACCATATATTTT.

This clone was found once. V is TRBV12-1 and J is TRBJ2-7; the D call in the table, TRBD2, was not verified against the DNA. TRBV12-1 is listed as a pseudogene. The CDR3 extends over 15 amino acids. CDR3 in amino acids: CASSFHPSGGYEQYF. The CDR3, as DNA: TGTGCCAGCAGCTTTCACCCTAGCGGGGGTTACGAGCAGTACTTC.

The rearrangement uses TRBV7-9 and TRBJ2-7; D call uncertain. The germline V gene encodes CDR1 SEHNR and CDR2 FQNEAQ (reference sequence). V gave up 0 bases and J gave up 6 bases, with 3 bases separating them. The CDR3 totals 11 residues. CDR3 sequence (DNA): TGTGCCAGCAGCTTAGCCGGCGAGCAGTACTTC. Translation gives CASSLAGEQYF.

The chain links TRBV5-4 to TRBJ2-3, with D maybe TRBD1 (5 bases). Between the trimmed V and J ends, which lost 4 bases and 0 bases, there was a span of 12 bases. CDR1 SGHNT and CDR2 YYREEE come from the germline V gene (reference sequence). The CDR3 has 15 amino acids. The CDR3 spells CASSQGAVSTDTQYF. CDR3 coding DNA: TGTGCCAGCAGCCAAGGGGCGGTAAGCACAGATACGCAGTATTTT. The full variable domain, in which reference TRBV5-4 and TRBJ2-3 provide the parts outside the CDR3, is ETGVTQSPTHLIKTRGQQVTLRCSSQSGHNTVSWYQQALGQGPQFIFQYYREEENGRGNFPPRFSGLQFPNYSSELNVNALELDDSALYLCASSQGAVSTDTQYFGPGTRLTVL.

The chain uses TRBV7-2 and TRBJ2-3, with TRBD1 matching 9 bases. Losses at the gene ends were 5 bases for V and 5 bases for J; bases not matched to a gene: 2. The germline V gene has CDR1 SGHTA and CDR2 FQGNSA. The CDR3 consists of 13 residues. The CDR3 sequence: CASSPTGGDTQYF. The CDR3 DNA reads TGTGCCAGCAGCCCGACAGGGGGAGATACGCAGTATTTT.

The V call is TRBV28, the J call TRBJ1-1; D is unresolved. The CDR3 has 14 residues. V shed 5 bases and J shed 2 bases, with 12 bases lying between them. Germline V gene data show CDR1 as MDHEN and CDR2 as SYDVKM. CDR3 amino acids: CASSPGGINTEAFF. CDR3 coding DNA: TGTGCCAGCAGTCCGGGAGGCATCAACACTGAAGCTTTCTTT.

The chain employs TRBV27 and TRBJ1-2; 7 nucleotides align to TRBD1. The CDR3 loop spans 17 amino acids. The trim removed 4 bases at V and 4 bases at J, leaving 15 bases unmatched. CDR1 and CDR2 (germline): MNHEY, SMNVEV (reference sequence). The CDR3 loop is CASSSGAGGGVGYGYTF. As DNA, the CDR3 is TGTGCCAGCAGTTCGGGCGCTGGAGGGGGCGTGGGCTATGGCTACACCTTC.

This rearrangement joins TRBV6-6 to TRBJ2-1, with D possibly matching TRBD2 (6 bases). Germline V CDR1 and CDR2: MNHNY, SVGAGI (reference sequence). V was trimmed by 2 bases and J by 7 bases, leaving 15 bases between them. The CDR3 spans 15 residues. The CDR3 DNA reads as TGTGCCAGCAGTTACCCCCGCCGGGGGAATAATGAGCAGTTCTTC. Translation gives CASSYPRRGNNEQFF.

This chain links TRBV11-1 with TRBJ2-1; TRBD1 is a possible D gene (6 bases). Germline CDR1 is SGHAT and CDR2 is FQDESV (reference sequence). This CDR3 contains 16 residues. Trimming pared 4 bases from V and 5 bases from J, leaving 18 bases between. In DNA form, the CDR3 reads TGTGCCAGCAGCTCATCTGGGGGCAGCACTAACAATGAGCAGTTCTTC. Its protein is CASSSSGGSTNNEQFF. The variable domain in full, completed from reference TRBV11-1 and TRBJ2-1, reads EAEVAQSPRYKITEKSQAVAFWCDPISGHATLYWYRQILGQGPELLVQFQDESVVDDSQLPKDRFSAERLKGVDSTLKIQPAELGDSAMYLCASSSSGGSTNNEQFFGPGTRLTVL.

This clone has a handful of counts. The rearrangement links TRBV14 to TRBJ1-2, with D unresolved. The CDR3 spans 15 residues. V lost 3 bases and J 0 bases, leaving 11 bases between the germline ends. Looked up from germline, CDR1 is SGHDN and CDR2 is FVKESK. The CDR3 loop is CASSQGYGANYGYTF. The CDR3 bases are TGTGCCAGCAGCCAGGGTTATGGAGCTAACTATGGCTACACCTTC.

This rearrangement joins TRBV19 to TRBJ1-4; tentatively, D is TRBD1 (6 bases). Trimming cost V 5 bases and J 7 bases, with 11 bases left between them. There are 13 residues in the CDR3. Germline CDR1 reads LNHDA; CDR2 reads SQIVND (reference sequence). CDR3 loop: CASSQGTLEKLFF. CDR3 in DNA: TGTGCCAGTAGTCAGGGGACACTTGAAAAACTGTTTTTT.

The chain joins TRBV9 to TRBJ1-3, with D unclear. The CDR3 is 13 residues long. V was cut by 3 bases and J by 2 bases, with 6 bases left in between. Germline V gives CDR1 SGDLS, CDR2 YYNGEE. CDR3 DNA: TGTGCCAGCAGCGATAGCCCTGGAAACACCATATATTTT. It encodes CASSDSPGNTIYF.

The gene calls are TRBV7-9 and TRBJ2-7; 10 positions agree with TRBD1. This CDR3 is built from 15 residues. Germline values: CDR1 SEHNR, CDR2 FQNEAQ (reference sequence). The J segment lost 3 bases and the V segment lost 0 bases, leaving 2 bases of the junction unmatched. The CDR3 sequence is CASSLADRGFYEQYF. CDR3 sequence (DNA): TGTGCCAGCAGCTTAGCGGACAGGGGGTTCTACGAGCAGTACTTC.

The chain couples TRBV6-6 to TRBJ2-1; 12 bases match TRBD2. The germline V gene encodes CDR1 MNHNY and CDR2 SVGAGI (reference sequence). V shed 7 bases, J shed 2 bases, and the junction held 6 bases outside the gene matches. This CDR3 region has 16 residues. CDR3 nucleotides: TGTGCCAGCAACCGACGGACTAGCGGGACCTACAATGAGCAGTTCTTC. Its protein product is CASNRRTSGTYNEQFF.

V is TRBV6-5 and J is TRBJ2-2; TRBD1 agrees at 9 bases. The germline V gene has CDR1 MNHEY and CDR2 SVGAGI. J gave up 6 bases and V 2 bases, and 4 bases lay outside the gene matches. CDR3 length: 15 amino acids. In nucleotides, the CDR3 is TGTGCCAGCAGTTACACAGGGGGCGCGGCCGGGGAGCTGTTTTTT. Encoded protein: CASSYTGGAAGELFF.

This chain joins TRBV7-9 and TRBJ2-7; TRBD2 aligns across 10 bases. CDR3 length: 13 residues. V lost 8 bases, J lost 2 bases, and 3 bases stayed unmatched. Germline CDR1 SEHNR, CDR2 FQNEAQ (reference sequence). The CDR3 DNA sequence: TGTGCCAGCGCCGGGACTAGCGCCTACGAGCAGTACTTC. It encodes CASAGTSAYEQYF. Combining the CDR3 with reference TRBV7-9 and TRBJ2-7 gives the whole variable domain DTGVSQNPRHKITKRGQNVTFRCDPISEHNRLYWYRQTLGQGPEFLTYFQNEAQLEKSRLLSDRFSAERPKGSFSTLEIQRTEQGDSAMYLCASAGTSAYEQYFGPGTRLTVT.

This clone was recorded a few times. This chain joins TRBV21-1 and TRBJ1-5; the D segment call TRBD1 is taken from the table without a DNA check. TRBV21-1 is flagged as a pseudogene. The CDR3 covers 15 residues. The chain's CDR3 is CASSKGQGINQPQHF. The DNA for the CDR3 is TGTGCCAGCAGCAAAGGGCAGGGGATCAATCAGCCCCAGCATTTT.

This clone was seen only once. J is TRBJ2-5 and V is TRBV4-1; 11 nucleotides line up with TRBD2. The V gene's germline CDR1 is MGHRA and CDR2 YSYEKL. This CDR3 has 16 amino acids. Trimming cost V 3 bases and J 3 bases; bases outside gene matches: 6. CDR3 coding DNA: TGCGCCAGCAGCCAGAGACTAGCGGGAATAAAAGAGACCCAGTACTTC. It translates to CASSQRLAGIKETQYF.

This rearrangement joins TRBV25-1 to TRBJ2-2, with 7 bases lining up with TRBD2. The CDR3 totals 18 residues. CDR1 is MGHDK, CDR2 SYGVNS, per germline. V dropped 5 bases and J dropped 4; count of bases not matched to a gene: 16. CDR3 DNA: TGTGCCAGCAGTCCCCCTAGGGGCGGGAGAGTCTCCACCGGGGAGCTGTTTTTT. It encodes CASSPPRGGRVSTGELFF.

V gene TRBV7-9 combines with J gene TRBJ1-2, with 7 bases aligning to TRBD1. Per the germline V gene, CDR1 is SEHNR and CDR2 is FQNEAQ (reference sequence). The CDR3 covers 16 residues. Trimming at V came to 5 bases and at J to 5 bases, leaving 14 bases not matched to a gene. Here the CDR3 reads CASSASGTAMGYGYTF. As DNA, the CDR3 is TGTGCCAGCAGCGCCTCCGGGACAGCGATGGGGTATGGCTACACCTTC. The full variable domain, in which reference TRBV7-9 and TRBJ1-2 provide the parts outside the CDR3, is DTGVSQNPRHKITKRGQNVTFRCDPISEHNRLYWYRQTLGQGPEFLTYFQNEAQLEKSRLLSDRFSAERPKGSFSTLEIQRTEQGDSAMYLCASSASGTAMGYGYTFGSGTRLTVV.

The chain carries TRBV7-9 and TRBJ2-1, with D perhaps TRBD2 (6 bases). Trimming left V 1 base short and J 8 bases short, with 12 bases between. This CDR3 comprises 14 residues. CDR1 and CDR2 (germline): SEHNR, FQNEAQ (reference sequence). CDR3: CASSLGTILDEQFF. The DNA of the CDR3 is TGTGCCAGCAGCTTAGGGACTATTCTCGATGAGCAGTTCTTC.

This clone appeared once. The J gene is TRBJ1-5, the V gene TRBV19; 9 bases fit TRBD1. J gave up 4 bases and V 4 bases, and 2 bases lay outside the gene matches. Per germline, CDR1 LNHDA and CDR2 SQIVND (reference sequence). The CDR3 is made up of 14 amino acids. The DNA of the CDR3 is TGTGCCAGTAGTAGGACAGGGGAAAATCAGCCCCAGCATTTT. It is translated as CASSRTGENQPQHF.

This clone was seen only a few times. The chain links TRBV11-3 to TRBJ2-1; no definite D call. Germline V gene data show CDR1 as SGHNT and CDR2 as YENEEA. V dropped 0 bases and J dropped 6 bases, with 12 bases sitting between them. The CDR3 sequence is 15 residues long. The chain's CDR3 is CASSLDSLGFNEQFF. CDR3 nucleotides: TGTGCCAGCAGCTTAGATTCTCTAGGCTTCAATGAGCAGTTCTTC.

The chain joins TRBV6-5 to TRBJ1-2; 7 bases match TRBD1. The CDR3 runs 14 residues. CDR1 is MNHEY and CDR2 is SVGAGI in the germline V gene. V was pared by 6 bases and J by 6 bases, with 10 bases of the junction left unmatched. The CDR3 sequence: CASRGSRGSNGYTF. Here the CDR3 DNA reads TGTGCCAGCAGGGGAAGCAGGGGGTCGAATGGCTACACCTTC.

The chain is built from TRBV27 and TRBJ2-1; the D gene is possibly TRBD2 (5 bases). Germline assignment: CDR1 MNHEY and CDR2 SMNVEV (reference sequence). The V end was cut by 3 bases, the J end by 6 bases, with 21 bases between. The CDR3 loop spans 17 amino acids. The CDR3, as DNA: TGTGCCAGCAGTTTCGTCCCCCCCGGCTTGGGGAGCAATGAGCAGTTCTTC. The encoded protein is CASSFVPPGLGSNEQFF.

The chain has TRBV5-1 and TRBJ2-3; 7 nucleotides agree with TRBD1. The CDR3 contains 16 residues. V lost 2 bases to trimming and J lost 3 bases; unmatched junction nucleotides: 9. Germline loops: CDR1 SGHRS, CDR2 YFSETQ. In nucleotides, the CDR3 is TGCGCCAGCAGCTTAGCGACAGGGCTCGGGACAGATACGCAGTATTTT. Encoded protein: CASSLATGLGTDTQYF.